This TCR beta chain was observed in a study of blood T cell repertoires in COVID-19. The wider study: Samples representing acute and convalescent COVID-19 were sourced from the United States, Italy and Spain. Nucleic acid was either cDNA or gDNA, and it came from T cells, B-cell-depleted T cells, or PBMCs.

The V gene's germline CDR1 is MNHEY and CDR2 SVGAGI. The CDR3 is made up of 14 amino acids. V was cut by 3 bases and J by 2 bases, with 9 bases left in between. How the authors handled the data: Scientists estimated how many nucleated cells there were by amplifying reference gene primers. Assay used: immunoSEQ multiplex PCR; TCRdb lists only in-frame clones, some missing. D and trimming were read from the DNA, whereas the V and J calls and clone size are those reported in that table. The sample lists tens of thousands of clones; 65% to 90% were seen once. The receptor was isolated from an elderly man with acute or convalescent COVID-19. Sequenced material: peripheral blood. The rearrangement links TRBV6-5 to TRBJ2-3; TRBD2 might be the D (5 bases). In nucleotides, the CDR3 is TGTGCCAGCAGTTATGAGGGTTACACAGATACGCAGTATTTT. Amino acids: CASSYEGYTDTQYF.